The T cell receptor beta chain described here comes from a study of T cell repertoires in cytomegalovirus infection. Study information: CMV infection and matching HLA type were both indicated by public TCR beta signatures. Study-wide points: Public TCR beta family frequency separated CMV-and-HLA carriers, including in an independent cohort. In two of eight donors, the top clonotype was HLA-C-restricted CMV-specific.

TCRdb redid the calling of the reads with MiXCR, one entry per CDR3 protein. The table lists more than 150,000 distinct CDR3 sequences, about 25% of them singletons. Trimming shortened V by 7 bases and J by 7 bases, and 14 bases separated the two germline ends. The CDR3 runs to 12 residues. Germline CDR1 reads MNHNS; CDR2 reads SASEGT. With respect to this clonotype: Antigen specificity is unknown.

The sequenced material came from PBMCs. This clonotype was sampled from a human donor in good health (CMV status not recorded). Some clones in this sample may be carry-over from other donors' samples. The genes are TRBV6-1 and TRBJ2-7, with a tentative D call TRBD1 (6 bases). The DNA of the CDR3 is TGTGCCAGCACCACAGGGACGGGAGAGCAGTACTTC. Its translation: CASTTGTGEQYF.